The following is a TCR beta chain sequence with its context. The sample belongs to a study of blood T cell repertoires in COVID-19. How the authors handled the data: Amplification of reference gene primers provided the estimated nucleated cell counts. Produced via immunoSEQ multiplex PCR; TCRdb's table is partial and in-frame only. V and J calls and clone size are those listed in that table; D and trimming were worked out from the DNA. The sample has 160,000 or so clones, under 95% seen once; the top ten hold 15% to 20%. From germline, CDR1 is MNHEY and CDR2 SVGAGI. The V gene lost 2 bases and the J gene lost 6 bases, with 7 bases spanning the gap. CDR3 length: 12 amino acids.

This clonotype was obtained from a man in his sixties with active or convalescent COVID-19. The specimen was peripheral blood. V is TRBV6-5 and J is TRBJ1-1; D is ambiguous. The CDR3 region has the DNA TGTGCCAGCAGTTACGGCGGTTCTGAAGCTTTCTTT. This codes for CASSYGGSEAFF.